One and the same sample provided the 18 T cell receptor beta chains below, sequenced in a study of T cells in Graves' hyperthyroidism and ophthalmopathy. What was amplified from RNA transcripts were TCR beta CDR3 regions. TCR CDR3 underwent first-round RT-PCR with the HTBI primer set. MiXCR was run by TCRdb on the multiplex PCR reads, yielding one entry per CDR3 protein. The repertoire holds about 350,000 distinct CDR3 sequences, with around 13% as singletons. Sequences were obtained from blood. The receptor set was obtained from a woman in her thirties with Graves' hyperthyroidism.

The chain employs TRBV10-1 and TRBJ2-3; D is ambiguous. Trimming took off 8 bases at V and 1 base at J, with 10 bases between the two ends. Germline CDR1 is WNHNN and CDR2 is SYGVQD (reference sequence). The CDR3 length is 13 residues. In DNA, the CDR3 is TGCGCCAGCCAGGAGTCCGGCACAGATACGCAGTATTTT. It encodes CASQESGTDTQYF.

This clonotype was seen ten or more times. The rearrangement uses TRBV20-1 and TRBJ2-7, with D possibly matching TRBD2 (5 bases). This CDR3 comprises 14 residues. V shed 0 bases and J shed 6 bases, with 15 bases lying between them. Per germline, CDR1 DFQATT and CDR2 SNEGSKA (reference sequence). The CDR3 loop is CSARDDPGKGEQYF. For the CDR3, the DNA is TGCAGTGCTAGAGATGACCCGGGAAAGGGCGAGCAGTACTTC.

This clonotype was counted many times. V and J are TRBV12-3 or TRBV12-4 and TRBJ1-4, with D perhaps TRBD1 (5 bases). CDR3 length: 15 amino acids. Trimming shortened V by 8 bases and J by 0 bases, and 13 bases separated the two germline ends. CDR3 protein: CASRAGGATNEKLFF. The DNA of the CDR3 is TGTGCCAGCCGAGCCGGGGGTGCAACTAATGAAAAACTGTTTTTT.

A few counts support this clonotype. V gene TRBV6-1 combines with J gene TRBJ2-7; 11 nucleotides align to TRBD2. The CDR3 contains 15 residues. The ends lost 5 bases at V and 3 bases at J; junction bases unmatched: 6. Germline V gives CDR1 MNHNS, CDR2 SASEGT. CDR3 in DNA: TGTGCCAGCAGTCCACTAGCGGGGGCCGGCTACGAGCAGTACTTC. As protein: CASSPLAGAGYEQYF.

This chain connects TRBV28 to TRBJ2-7; 11 bases line up with TRBD2. V gave up 5 bases and J gave up 5 bases; unmatched junction bases: 8. The CDR3 sequence is 15 residues long. Germline values: CDR1 MDHEN, CDR2 SYDVKM. CDR3 coding DNA: TGTGCCAGCAGTACACTAGCGGGAGCTAACCACGAGCAGTACTTC. Residues: CASSTLAGANHEQYF.

This clonotype was seen ten or more times. The chain couples TRBV28 to TRBJ2-3; 8 bases map to TRBD2. CDR1 and CDR2 (germline): MDHEN, SYDVKM. With V trimmed by 2 bases and J by 4 bases, 8 bases remained unmatched. The length of the CDR3 is 16 residues. The CDR3 DNA sequence: TGTGCCAGCAGTTTACCCGGGGCGGGGGGTTCAGATACGCAGTATTTT. It is translated as CASSLPGAGGSDTQYF.

About this clonotype itself: A junction boundary mismatches the germline segment, possibly from a read error. V gene TRBV7-7 combines with J gene TRBJ2-1; D gene unclear. Germline CDR1 reads SSHAT; CDR2 reads FNYEAQ (reference sequence). The CDR3 is made up of 11 amino acids. The CDR3 loop is CASSSGSQQFF. Written as DNA, the CDR3 is TGTGCTAGCAGCTCAGGAAGTCAACAGTTCTTC.

This sequence joins TRBV27 and TRBJ1-5; a weak D match, TRBD1 (5 bases). CDR1 is MNHEY and CDR2 is SMNVEV in the germline V gene (reference sequence). The V gene lost 8 bases and the J gene lost 1 base, with 15 bases spanning the gap. The CDR3 is 15 amino acids. CDR3 sequence: CASGEPGGSNQPQHF. The CDR3 DNA reads TGTGCCAGCGGGGAACCCGGGGGGAGCAATCAGCCCCAGCATTTT.

This clonotype was recorded at least ten times. This chain connects TRBV6-6 to TRBJ1-2; perhaps TRBD1 as D (6 bases). The CDR3 is made up of 14 amino acids. The V and J ends lost 2 bases and 1 base respectively, with 8 bases between them. Germline values: CDR1 MNHNY, CDR2 SVGAGI (reference sequence). This CDR3 reads CASSYMDSNYGYTF. DNA for the CDR3: TGTGCCAGCAGTTACATGGACAGTAACTATGGCTACACCTTC.

This clonotype was found a few times. This chain joins TRBV29-1 and TRBJ1-6; no firm D call. Trimming shortened V by 8 bases and J by 10 bases, and 21 bases separated the two germline ends. The CDR3 extends over 14 amino acids. Germline V lookup: CDR1 SQVTM, CDR2 ANQGSEA. The CDR3 loop reads CSSRPAGLGSPLHF. The CDR3 region has the DNA TGCAGCTCCCGGCCAGCCGGGTTGGGGTCACCCCTCCACTTT.

This clonotype was picked up many times. This rearrangement joins TRBV6-6 to TRBJ2-1; TRBD2 aligns across 7 bases. Unmatched junction bases numbered 6, after V lost 4 bases and J lost 0 bases. Looked up from germline, CDR1 is MNHNY and CDR2 is SVGAGI (reference sequence). This CDR3 spans 16 amino acids. DNA for the CDR3: TGTGCCAGCAGTTCCGTCGCTAGCGGCTCCTACAATGAGCAGTTCTTC. Its protein is CASSSVASGSYNEQFF.

A remark on this clonotype: Mismatch with germline at one junction end may stem from a read error. V is TRBV18 and J is TRBJ2-2; possible D gene TRBD1, 6 bases. Per the germline V gene, CDR1 is KGHSH and CDR2 is LQKENI. CDR3 length: 20 amino acids. In DNA, the CDR3 is TGTGCCAGCTCACCCAGACAGGACAGTACACACTTCGCGAACACCGGGGTGCTGTTTTTT. Its protein product is CASSPRQDSTHFANTGVLFF.

This clonotype occurred many times. The rearrangement uses TRBV20-1 and TRBJ2-3; D is perhaps TRBD2 (7 bases). The CDR3 has 12 residues. V was trimmed by 8 bases and J by 5 bases, leaving 14 bases between them. Germline-derived CDR1 and CDR2 are DFQATT and SNEGSKA (reference sequence). The CDR3: CSSGKGGDTQYF. DNA for the CDR3: TGCAGTAGCGGGAAGGGGGGAGATACGCAGTATTTT.

Many counts were recorded for this clonotype. The chain couples TRBV27 to TRBJ1-2; D call uncertain. Germline CDR1 is MNHEY and CDR2 is SMNVEV (reference sequence). V lost 5 bases and J lost 4, with 14 bases in between. The CDR3 is made up of 14 amino acids. As DNA, the CDR3 is TGTGCCAGCAGTCCGTTCGATCCGGGCTATGGCTACACCTTC. Translated, it gives CASSPFDPGYGYTF.

The chain is built from TRBV13 and TRBJ2-1; no clear D. The CDR3 totals 12 residues. Germline lookup yields CDR1 PRHDT and CDR2 FYEKMQ (reference sequence). Trimming left V 0 bases short and J 9 bases short, with 6 bases between. DNA of the CDR3: TGTGCCAGCAGCTTAGGGTTCGGTGAGCAGTTCTTC. This encodes CASSLGFGEQFF.

This clonotype was recorded at least ten times. Mismatch with germline at one junction end may stem from a read error. The chain carries TRBV27 and TRBJ1-1; D is ambiguous. The CDR3 sequence is 15 residues long. The germline V gene encodes CDR1 MNHEY and CDR2 SMNVEV (reference sequence). As DNA, the CDR3 is TGTGCCAGCAGTCTATCAAAAGGCCCCCACACTGAAGCTTTCTTT. Protein: CASSLSKGPHTEAFF.

This clonotype was counted at least ten times. This rearrangement joins TRBV7-9 to TRBJ2-1, with 9 bases matching TRBD2. CDR1 is SEHNR and CDR2 is FQNEAQ in the germline V gene (reference sequence). The J segment lost 5 bases and the V segment lost 1 base, leaving 3 bases of the junction unmatched. This CDR3 region has 15 residues. CDR3 residues: CASSLVAGADNEQFF. In DNA form, the CDR3 reads TGTGCCAGCAGCTTAGTAGCGGGAGCTGACAATGAGCAGTTCTTC.

In DNA form, the CDR3 reads TGTGCCAGCAGTTTAGTGTCAAGTAATGAAAAACTGTTTTTT. Amino acids: CASSLVSSNEKLFF. The V and J genes are TRBV12-3 or TRBV12-4 and TRBJ1-4; D remains ambiguous. Between the trimmed V and J ends, which lost 1 base and 4 bases, there was a span of 7 bases. The CDR3 has 14 amino acids.